This TCR beta chain was documented in a study of cytomegalovirus exposure and HLA in healthy donors. General study findings and limits: The dataset shows that most TCR sequences were rare, while some public TCRs occurred in many donors.

Comments on this clone: What it binds is unknown.

60 Vbeta and 13 Jbeta primers were used in PCR. Sequencing used immunoSEQ multiplex PCR; TCRdb keeps in-frame clones, though not all of them. The sample has about 100,000 clones; around 85% are singletons. The germline V and J ends were trimmed by 2 bases and 3 bases, with 6 bases remaining between them. The germline gives CDR1 SQVTM, CDR2 ANQGSEA. The CDR3 spans 12 residues. The sequence was obtained from a man aged 30 to 39 in good health and CMV-seronegative. This chain joins TRBV29-1 and TRBJ2-3; no firm D call. Sequenced sample: PBMCs. The CDR3 DNA sequence: TGCAGCGTTGAAACAGTGACAGATACGCAGTATTTT. The encoded protein is CSVETVTDTQYF.